This T cell receptor (beta chain) comes out of a study of technical replicates of blood from a few donors. The repertoire was sequenced with immunoSEQ multiplex PCR; TCRdb's copy has only in-frame clones and lacks some. The sample comprises roughly 15,000 clones, 80% of which are singletons, and roughly 13% rests with the top ten. CDR1 is SGHAT and CDR2 is FQNNGV in the germline V gene. Deletions cut 4 bases from V and 0 bases from J, with 10 bases between. The CDR3 sequence is 15 residues long. This rearrangement joins TRBV11-2 to TRBJ2-4; D unclear. Sequencing was performed on PBMCs. The sequence was obtained from a human donor in good health. The CDR3 region is CASSSLYLAKNIQYF. The CDR3 DNA sequence: TGTGCCAGCAGCTCACTATACCTAGCCAAAAACATTCAGTACTTC.